A selection of T cell receptor beta chains follows, all from one sample in a study of metastatic and nonmetastatic thyroid tumors. TCRdb re-called the PCR reads with MiXCR. Of about 22,000 clones in the sample, roughly 23% were seen once. Sample: blood. The receptors come from a male donor with papillary thyroid cancer or a benign thyroid nodule (not recorded which). Some clones in this sample may be carry-over from other donors' samples. Both conserved end residues are part of each CDR3. The order of the fields is D gene, J gene, V gene, clone size, CDR3 protein, CDR3 DNA. The D gene is left open where the match is weak. Not every row has a clone size; where given, it reads once, few, many or a size class.

- TRBJ2-7 TRBV12-5 few CASGWMGGYEQYF TGTGCTAGTGGTTGGATGGGGGGCTACGAGCAGTACTTC
TRBD2 TRBJ2-2 TRBV12-3/TRBV12-4 many CASSLALTSGRSGELFF TGTGCCAGCAGTTTAGCGTTGACTAGCGGGAGGTCCGGGGAGCTGTTTTTT
- TRBJ1-1 TRBV6-1 few CASSEGSGGTEAFF TGTGCCAGCAGTGAAGGGTCGGGGGGCACTGAAGCTTTCTTT
TRBD2 TRBJ2-2 TRBV24-1 once CATSDPREGTGELFF TGTGCCACCAGTGATCCCCGGGAGGGGACCGGTGAGCTGTTTTTT
- TRBJ2-2 TRBV12-3/TRBV12-4 few CASNPSWWEAGELFF TGCGCCAGCAACCCAAGTTGGTGGGAGGCCGGGGAGCTGTTTTTT
TRBD1 TRBJ1-2 TRBV29-1 many CSVGGTVFGYTF TGCAGCGTTGGGGGGACAGTCTTTGGCTACACCTTC
TRBD2 TRBJ2-1 TRBV29-1 many CSVGADRGLAGVYEQFF TGCAGCGTTGGGGCTGATAGAGGACTAGCGGGAGTTTATGAGCAGTTCTTC
- TRBJ1-4 TRBV20-1 - CSALGDGNEKLFF TGCAGTGCTTTAGGAGACGGAAATGAAAAACTGTTTTTT
- TRBJ1-1 TRBV6-6 - CASSYSGGETPEAFF TGTGCCAGCAGTTACTCCGGTGGGGAAACACCTGAAGCTTTCTTT
TRBD1 TRBJ1-2 TRBV15 many CATSRNRDRVPIGGGYTF TGTGCCACCAGCAGGAACCGGGACAGGGTCCCCATCGGCGGTGGCTACACCTTC
- TRBJ2-2 TRBV19 - CASSMVGELFF TGTGCCAGTAGTATGGTCGGGGAGCTGTTTTTT
- TRBJ1-1 TRBV7-8 many CASSLAAEANTEAFF TGTGCCAGCAGCTTAGCGGCTGAGGCGAACACTGAAGCTTTCTTT
TRBD2 TRBJ2-2 TRBV28 few CASTGGSTGELFF TGTGCCAGCACGGGCGGGAGCACCGGGGAGCTGTTTTTT
- TRBJ2-2 TRBV18 - CASSTGQNTGELFF TGTGCCAGCTCAACGGGACAAAACACCGGGGAGCTGTTTTTT
TRBD1 TRBJ1-2 TRBV20-1 many CSARVPGQYGYTF TGCAGTGCTAGGGTCCCGGGACAGTATGGCTACACCTTC
TRBD2 TRBJ2-7 TRBV6-1 - CASSEGVLAEFRQYF TGTGCCAGCAGTGAGGGAGTACTAGCGGAATTTAGGCAGTACTTC
- TRBJ2-5 TRBV6-1 - CATQARVGGETQYF TGTGCCACCCAGGCCCGGGTGGGGGGAGAGACCCAGTACTTC
TRBD1 TRBJ2-2 TRBV28 many CATSTGIGELFF TGTGCCACGTCGACAGGGATCGGGGAGCTGTTTTTT
TRBD1 TRBJ2-7 TRBV20-1 - CSAGTGAFEQYF TGCAGTGCTGGGACAGGGGCATTCGAGCAGTACTTC
TRBD2 TRBJ2-1 TRBV9 - CASSVGGLAGDEQFF TGTGCCAGCAGCGTAGGGGGACTAGCGGGTGATGAGCAGTTCTTC
- TRBJ2-1 TRBV4-2 many CASSQARAGDEQFF TGTGCCAGCAGCCAAGCCCGGGCAGGGGATGAGCAGTTCTTC
- TRBJ1-4 TRBV30 many CAWTGTTNEKLFF TGTGCCTGGACAGGGACAACTAATGAAAAACTGTTTTTT
- TRBJ1-4 TRBV7-9 many CASSLTAGNEKLFF TGTGCCAGCAGCTTAACAGCCGGGAATGAAAAACTGTTTTTT
TRBD2 TRBJ2-7 TRBV18 - CASSPGSGSYEQYF TGTGCCAGCTCACCGGGAAGCGGGAGCTACGAGCAGTACTTC
TRBD2 TRBJ2-1 TRBV3-1 - CASSQDVGGTSGHNEQFF TGTGCCAGCAGCCAAGACGTGGGAGGGACTAGCGGCCACAATGAGCAGTTCTTC
- TRBJ2-1 TRBV11-2 - CASSLDGGTYNEQFF TGTGCCAGCAGCTTAGATGGGGGTACCTACAATGAGCAGTTCTTC
- TRBJ1-6 TRBV19 many CASSIRGDNSPLHF TGTGCCAGTAGTATAAGAGGGGATAATTCACCCCTCCACTTT
TRBD1 TRBJ2-3 TRBV6-1 many CASSRRQGGRGDTQYF TGTGCCAGCAGCCGCCGGCAAGGGGGCCGCGGAGATACGCAGTATTTT
TRBD2 TRBJ2-1 TRBV7-3 - CASSLTGLAGGGNEQLF TGTGCAAGCAGCTTAACCGGGCTAGCGGGAGGCGGGAATGAGCAGCTCTTC
TRBD2 TRBJ2-4 TRBV28 many CASSYPGGGMGAKNIQYF TGTGCCAGCAGTTATCCGGGAGGCGGGATGGGAGCCAAAAACATTCAGTACTTC
TRBD2 TRBJ2-7 TRBV30 - CAWSRGGGPSGEQYF TGTGCCTGGAGCCGTGGCGGGGGACCCTCTGGGGAGCAGTACTTC
- TRBJ1-1 TRBV6-4 many CASSAKPGGTEAFF TGTGCCAGCAGTGCCAAGCCTGGGGGTACTGAAGCTTTCTTT
TRBD2 TRBJ2-7 TRBV6-2/TRBV6-3 few CASGSRGGPYEQYF TGTGCCAGCGGCTCTAGGGGAGGGCCCTACGAGCAGTACTTC
- TRBJ2-5 TRBV7-6 - CASSPSSLGGTQYF TGTGCCAGCAGCCCTAGTAGTCTAGGGGGAACCCAGTACTTC
TRBD2 TRBJ2-1 TRBV10-3 - CAISESLAAYNEQFF TGTGCCATCAGTGAGTCCCTAGCGGCCTACAATGAGCAGTTCTTC
TRBD2 TRBJ2-5 TRBV30 many CAWRAGTSSREETQYF TGTGCCTGGAGGGCCGGGACTAGTTCTAGGGAAGAGACCCAGTACTTC
- TRBJ2-5 TRBV6-5 many CASSYRLQETQYF TGTGCCAGCAGTTACAGGTTGCAAGAGACCCAGTACTTC
- TRBJ1-5 TRBV28 many CASIPNSNQPQHF TGTGCCAGCATCCCTAATAGCAATCAGCCCCAGCATTTT
- TRBJ1-6 TRBV27 few CASGSSPLHF TGTGCCAGCGGGAGTTCACCCCTCCACTTT
TRBD2 TRBJ2-3 TRBV11-1 many CASSRGTSGRSSTDTQYF TGTGCCAGCAGCCGCGGGACTAGCGGGCGGTCTAGCACAGATACGCAGTATTTT
TRBD1 TRBJ2-5 TRBV6-2/TRBV6-3 - CASRPTGGAWETQYF TGTGCCAGCAGACCGACAGGGGGTGCCTGGGAGACCCAGTACTTC